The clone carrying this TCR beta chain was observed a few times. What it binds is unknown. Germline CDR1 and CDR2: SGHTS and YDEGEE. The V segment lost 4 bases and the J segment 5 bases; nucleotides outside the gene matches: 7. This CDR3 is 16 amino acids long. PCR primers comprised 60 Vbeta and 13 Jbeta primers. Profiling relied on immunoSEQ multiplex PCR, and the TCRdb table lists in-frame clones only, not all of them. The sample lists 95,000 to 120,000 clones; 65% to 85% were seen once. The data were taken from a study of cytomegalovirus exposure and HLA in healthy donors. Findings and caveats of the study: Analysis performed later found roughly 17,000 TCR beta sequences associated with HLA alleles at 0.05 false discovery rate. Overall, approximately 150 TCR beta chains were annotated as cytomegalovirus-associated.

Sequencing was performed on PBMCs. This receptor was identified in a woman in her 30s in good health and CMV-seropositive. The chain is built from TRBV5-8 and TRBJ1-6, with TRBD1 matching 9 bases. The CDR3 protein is CASSREQGAHNSPLHF. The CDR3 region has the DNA TGTGCCAGCAGCAGAGAACAGGGGGCCCATAATTCACCCCTCCACTTT.